A single sample gave rise to the 27 T cell receptor beta chains below, sequenced in a study of shared clonotypes between healthy human individuals. In the naive CD8 group, cells lacked CD45RO and were positively selected for CCR7, so terminally differentiated effector memory CD45RA+ cells were left out. Method: immunoSEQ multiplex PCR; TCRdb's copy keeps in-frame clones and lacks some. The sample contains some 740,000 clones, about 92% of which appear only once. Specimen: naive CD8+ T cells sorted from blood. These receptors all come from a man aged 30-40 years in good health.

The chain uses TRBV4-3 and TRBJ2-1; D is possibly TRBD2 (6 bases). The CDR3 extends over 17 amino acids. The V gene lost 0 bases and the J gene lost 6 bases, with 18 bases spanning the gap. The germline CDR1 and CDR2 sequences are LGHNA and YSLEER. CDR3 protein: CASSQDPGSGLRNEQFF. In DNA, the CDR3 is TGCGCCAGCAGCCAAGATCCCGGGTCAGGACTACGCAATGAGCAGTTCTTC.

The chain couples TRBV7-9 to TRBJ1-4; D remains unclear. V lost 5 bases and J 3 bases, leaving 16 bases between the germline ends. The CDR3 is 16 amino acids. The germline V gene encodes CDR1 SEHNR and CDR2 FQNEAQ (reference sequence). The CDR3 bases are TGTGCCAGCAGCCCTAGTATCGGGTTGTCTAATGAAAAACTGTTTTTT. Protein sequence: CASSPSIGLSNEKLFF.

As to this clone: At the DNA level, this CDR3 is encoded by other sequences in the same sample as well. The chain is built from TRBV30 and TRBJ2-7; D unresolved. CDR3 length: 12 residues. Per germline, CDR1 GTSNPN and CDR2 SVGIG (reference sequence). V lost 0 bases, J lost 1 base, and 4 bases lay in between. CDR3 loop: CAWSVGSYEQYF. The CDR3 DNA reads as TGTGCCTGGAGTGTAGGGTCCTACGAGCAGTACTTC. The full variable domain, rest sourced from reference TRBV30 and TRBJ2-7, is SQTIHQWPATLVQPVGSPLSLECTVEGTSNPNLYWYRQAAGRGLQLLFYSVGIGQISSEVPQNLSASRPQDRQFILSSKKLLLSDSGFYLCAWSVGSYEQYFGPGTRLTVT.

V and J are TRBV27 and TRBJ2-1; TRBD2 aligns across 8 bases. Germline CDR1 is MNHEY and CDR2 is SMNVEV (reference sequence). Germline trimming cut 5 bases from V and 2 bases from J; bases unmatched to any gene: 11. This CDR3 contains 17 residues. In nucleotides, the CDR3 is TGTGCCAGCAGTCCCTCCCTTAACGGGAGGGCCTACAATGAGCAGTTCTTC. Protein: CASSPSLNGRAYNEQFF.

This rearrangement joins TRBV14 to TRBJ1-1, with 7 bases matching TRBD1. J was trimmed by 3 bases and V by 0 bases; bases with no gene match: 10. CDR3 size: 17 residues. Germline V gene lookup returns CDR1 SGHDN and CDR2 FVKESK. The DNA for the CDR3 is TGTGCCAGCAGCCAAGAGTACCGGATCGACAGGGACACTGAAGCTTTCTTT. Translation: CASSQEYRIDRDTEAFF.

V and J are TRBV2 and TRBJ2-7; D gene unclear. The CDR3 covers 11 residues. V lost 10 bases, J lost 3 bases, and 10 bases lay in between. Germline V CDR1 and CDR2: SNHLY, FYNNEI. The CDR3, as DNA: TGTGCCATATTCGCGGTCTACGAGCAGTACTTC. It is translated as CAIFAVYEQYF.

The chain carries TRBV29-1 and TRBJ2-2; no clear D gene. Germline CDR1 and CDR2: SQVTM and ANQGSEA. This CDR3 is built from 13 residues. The V end was cut by 6 bases, the J end by 4 bases, with 12 bases between. The CDR3 nucleotides read TGCAGCGTAGACCGAAAGGGCACCGGGGAGCTGTTTTTT. It is translated as CSVDRKGTGELFF.

V usage is TRBV30 and J usage is TRBJ2-1; D is unclear. The germline CDR1 and CDR2 sequences are GTSNPN and SVGIG (reference sequence). V lost 3 bases, J lost 9 bases, and 15 bases lay in between. CDR3 length equals 13 residues. CDR3 sequence reads: CAWRDPVFGEQFF. The CDR3 bases are TGTGCCTGGAGGGACCCCGTTTTCGGTGAGCAGTTCTTC.

This sequence joins TRBV7-9 and TRBJ2-1; 10 bases match TRBD2. After removal of 1 base from V and 8 bases from J, the junction contained 11 bases not matched to a gene. The CDR3 covers 17 residues. The germline V gene has CDR1 SEHNR and CDR2 FQNEAQ (reference sequence). The CDR3 DNA is TGTGCCAGCAGCTTAGTGGGCCCAGCGGGAGGGCCGTATGAGCAGTTCTTC. Translation gives CASSLVGPAGGPYEQFF.

The V and J genes are TRBV5-1 and TRBJ2-1; 11 bases agree with TRBD2. The V gene's germline CDR1 is SGHRS and CDR2 YFSETQ. The CDR3 has 16 amino acids. J was trimmed by 7 bases and V by 4 bases; bases with no gene match: 10. The CDR3 DNA follows: TGCGCCAGCAGCCCCGAAGGTCTAGCGGGAGGTAATGAGCAGTTCTTC. Amino acids: CASSPEGLAGGNEQFF.

This clone was observed once. The V and J genes are TRBV13 and TRBJ2-7; weak D call: TRBD1 (6 bases). Germline-derived CDR1 and CDR2 are PRHDT and FYEKMQ (reference sequence). V lost 8 bases to trimming and J lost 3 bases, with 20 bases between them. CDR3 length: 15 amino acids. DNA of the CDR3: TGTGCCAGCCACTATTTCGTGGGACACAACTACGAGCAGTACTTC. Protein product: CASHYFVGHNYEQYF.

The gene calls are TRBV7-2 and TRBJ2-7; D unclear. The germline V and J ends were trimmed by 5 bases and 3 bases, with 11 bases remaining between them. This CDR3 is 13 amino acids long. Germline CDR1 and CDR2: SGHTA and FQGNSA. The CDR3 here is CASSPGPDYEQYF. The CDR3 bases are TGTGCCAGCAGCCCCGGACCTGACTACGAGCAGTACTTC.

This sequence joins TRBV5-5 and TRBJ1-5; D unresolved. Germline V gene data show CDR1 as SGHKS and CDR2 as YYEKEE (reference sequence). CDR3 size: 14 residues. V lost 3 bases, J lost 1 base, and 8 bases lay in between. The CDR3 nucleotides read TGTGCCAGCAGCTGGACCGGCAGCAATCAGCCCCAGCATTTT. Its translation is CASSWTGSNQPQHF.

V and J are TRBV28 and TRBJ1-5; D is unresolved. Germline values: CDR1 MDHEN, CDR2 SYDVKM. The CDR3 is made up of 13 amino acids. V lost 7 bases and J 3 bases, leaving 10 bases between the germline ends. This chain's CDR3 is CASIRDLNQPQHF. The CDR3 nucleotides are TGTGCCAGCATTCGGGATCTCAATCAGCCCCAGCATTTT. Combining the CDR3 with reference TRBV28 and TRBJ1-5 gives the whole variable domain DVKVTQSSRYLVKRTGEKVFLECVQDMDHENMFWYRQDPGLGLRLIYFSYDVKMKEKGDIPEGYSVSREKKERFSLILESASTNQTSMYLCASIRDLNQPQHFGDGTRLSIL.

The V and J genes are TRBV6-4 and TRBJ2-1; possibly TRBD1 for D (6 bases). The CDR3 consists of 13 residues. CDR1 MRHNA and CDR2 SNTAGT come from the germline V gene. V lost 1 base to trimming and J lost 7 bases, with 8 bases between them. The CDR3 protein is CASSDFQGNEQFF. The CDR3 nucleotides are TGTGCCAGCAGTGACTTCCAGGGGAATGAGCAGTTCTTC.

CDR3 bases: TGTGCCAGCAGACCCCTCGGCGGTAACTATGGCTACACCTTC. Protein product: CASRPLGGNYGYTF. V and J are TRBV27 and TRBJ1-2; the D is unclear. The ends were cut back, 6 bases at V and 1 base at J, with 12 bases in the middle. CDR1 MNHEY and CDR2 SMNVEV come from the germline V gene (reference sequence). The CDR3 has 14 residues.

The chain links TRBV5-8 to TRBJ1-3, with no clear D. The CDR3 has 15 residues. Trimming left V 0 bases short and J 3 bases short, with 10 bases between. Germline CDR1 reads SGHTS; CDR2 reads YDEGEE. CDR3 amino acids: CASSLERTLGNTIYF. In DNA, the CDR3 is TGTGCCAGCAGCTTGGAGAGGACTCTTGGAAACACCATATATTTT.

V gene TRBV10-3 combines with J gene TRBJ2-3, with D uncertain. The germline CDR1 and CDR2 sequences are ENHRY and SYGVKD. There are 14 residues in the CDR3. Trimming shortened V by 4 bases and J by 2 bases, and 10 bases separated the two germline ends. CDR3 loop: CAISGLENTDTQYF. For the CDR3, the DNA is TGTGCCATCAGTGGGTTAGAAAACACAGATACGCAGTATTTT.

The chain is built from TRBV10-1 and TRBJ2-7; the D gene is possibly TRBD1 (6 bases). Germline CDR1 is WNHNN and CDR2 is SYGVQD (reference sequence). The CDR3 length is 13 residues. The V and J ends lost 5 bases and 3 bases respectively, with 11 bases between them. CDR3 bases: TGCGCCAGCAGTCCCGGGACAAACTACGAGCAGTACTTC. This gives the protein CASSPGTNYEQYF.

The J gene is TRBJ2-1, the V gene TRBV7-2, with D possibly being TRBD2 (5 bases). Germline loops: CDR1 SGHTA, CDR2 FQGNSA. V was shortened by 6 bases and J by 11 bases, with 14 bases between the two germline ends. The CDR3 is made up of 12 amino acids. The DNA for the CDR3 is TGTGCCAGCAGTTCCATACTAGAGAAGCAGTTCTTC. Protein: CASSSILEKQFF. Full variable domain (missing parts from reference TRBV7-2 and TRBJ2-1): GAGVSQSPSNKVTEKGKDVELRCDPISGHTALYWYRQSLGQGLEFLIYFQGNSAPDKSGLPSDRFSAERTGGSVSTLTIQRTQQEDSAVYLCASSSILEKQFFGPGTRLTVL.

The chain employs TRBV4-1 and TRBJ2-7; possibly TRBD2 for D (5 bases). Germline V gene data show CDR1 as MGHRA and CDR2 as YSYEKL. V lost 0 bases, J lost 3 bases, and 15 bases lay in between. CDR3 size: 16 residues. This CDR3 reads CASSQESSGSGYEQYF. CDR3 DNA: TGCGCCAGCAGCCAAGAATCGAGTGGGAGCGGCTACGAGCAGTACTTC.

The chain links TRBV4-1 to TRBJ2-5; 7 nucleotides align to TRBD2. The CDR3 has 16 residues. CDR1 is MGHRA, CDR2 YSYEKL, per germline. The V gene end was trimmed by 6 bases and the J gene end by 5 bases; junction bases not matched to a gene: 15. For the CDR3, the DNA is TGCGCCAGCAGTCACGGGCAACTAGCGTCCCGTGAGACCCAGTACTTC. As protein: CASSHGQLASRETQYF.

This chain joins TRBV10-3 and TRBJ2-7; TRBD2 matches at 8 bases. Germline CDR1 and CDR2: ENHRY and SYGVKD. The CDR3 loop spans 15 amino acids. Trimming at V came to 6 bases and at J to 3 bases, leaving 10 bases not matched to a gene. Here the CDR3 DNA reads TGTGCCATCAGCCCGACTAGCGCCCTTGTCTACGAGCAGTACTTC. Its translation: CAISPTSALVYEQYF.

The chain is built from TRBV27 and TRBJ2-2; maybe TRBD1 (6 bases). Trimming pared 8 bases from V and 1 base from J, leaving 11 bases between. Germline V lookup: CDR1 MNHEY, CDR2 SMNVEV (reference sequence). The CDR3 sequence is 14 residues long. CDR3 loop: CASGQQGNTGELFF. The CDR3 region has the DNA TGTGCCAGCGGTCAACAGGGGAACACCGGGGAGCTGTTTTTT.

With respect to this clone: Different DNA sequences within this sample yield the same CDR3. The chain has TRBV29-1 and TRBJ1-1; 7 nucleotides line up with TRBD1. The V gene end was trimmed by 1 base and the J gene end by 2 bases; junction bases not matched to a gene: 1. The CDR3 is 13 amino acids. Germline V gives CDR1 SQVTM, CDR2 ANQGSEA. The CDR3 sequence: CSVEGQGNTEAFF. The CDR3, as DNA: TGCAGCGTTGAAGGACAGGGCAACACTGAAGCTTTCTTT.

This chain uses TRBV11-2 with TRBJ2-3; D gene uncertain. CDR1 and CDR2 from the germline V gene are SGHAT and FQNNGV. This CDR3 has 16 residues. V lost 2 bases and J 2 bases, leaving 14 bases between the germline ends. The CDR3 DNA follows: TGTGCCAGCAGCTTAACTCTTGAATTACACACAGATACGCAGTATTTT. Translation gives CASSLTLELHTDTQYF. The entire variable domain, with the rest obtained from reference TRBV11-2 and TRBJ2-3, is as follows: EAGVAQSPRYKIIEKRQSVAFWCNPISGHATLYWYQQILGQGPKLLIQFQNNGVVDDSQLPKDRFSAERLKGVDSTLKIQPAKLEDSAVYLCASSLTLELHTDTQYFGPGTRLTVL.

The chain is built from TRBV4-2 and TRBJ2-1, with D maybe TRBD1 (6 bases). Germline V lookup: CDR1 LGHNA, CDR2 YNFKEQ. The ends were cut back, 7 bases at V and 4 bases at J, with 11 bases in the middle. The CDR3 contains 13 residues. CDR3 nucleotide sequence: TGTGCCAGCACCAGGCAGGGGTACAATGAGCAGTTCTTC. It is translated as CASTRQGYNEQFF.